These 21 T cell receptor beta chains were sequenced from one sample in a study of regulatory T cells in long-lasting Graves disease. The time point was: newly diagnosed GD, antithyroid drugs for less than 3 months. The TCR library was made from RNA that had been extracted from PBMCs in TRIzol. TCR beta libraries were built with iRepertoire HTBI primers and Arm-PCR of CDR3 regions. Using its own MiXCR run on the multiplex PCR reads, TCRdb lists one record per CDR3 protein. The data contain about 440,000 distinct CDR3 sequences, less than 20% of them singletons. The sample was also linked to a second study, of T cells in Graves' hyperthyroidism and ophthalmopathy.

Sequenced material: peripheral blood mononuclear cells (PBMCs), taken at new diagnosis, from a patient treated with antithyroid drugs. These receptors were obtained from a woman aged 30 to 39 with Graves disease.

This clonotype came up many times. This chain joins TRBV29-1 and TRBJ2-1; 10 bases are shared with TRBD2. J was trimmed by 6 bases and V by 6 bases; bases with no gene match: 8. This CDR3 comprises 14 residues. Germline loops: CDR1 SQVTM, CDR2 ANQGSEA. The CDR3 spells CSVDSSGSFNEQFF. CDR3 DNA sequence: TGCAGCGTGGACTCTAGCGGGAGTTTCAATGAGCAGTTCTTC.

The V gene is TRBV9, the J gene TRBJ2-7; 7 positions match TRBD2. V shed 0 bases and J 7 bases; nucleotides not matched to a gene: 13. The CDR3 contains 16 residues. Germline CDR1 is SGDLS and CDR2 is YYNGEE. CDR3: CASSVGDGRFQSEQYF. The CDR3, as DNA: TGTGCCAGCAGCGTAGGTGACGGGAGGTTTCAGTCGGAGCAGTACTTC.

A few counts support this clonotype. The chain couples TRBV30 to TRBJ2-2; no clear D. Germline-derived CDR1 and CDR2 are GTSNPN and SVGIG (reference sequence). This CDR3 is built from 12 residues. The V and J ends lost 1 base and 5 bases respectively, with 5 bases between them. CDR3 sequence reads: CAWSGPTGELFF. In nucleotides, the CDR3 is TGTGCCTGGAGTGGACCTACCGGGGAGCTGTTTTTT.

This clonotype was seen repeatedly, ten times or more. This chain connects TRBV28 to TRBJ1-2; TRBD1 matches 9 bases. The germline V gene has CDR1 MDHEN and CDR2 SYDVKM. The V gene end was trimmed by 5 bases and the J gene end by 7 bases; junction bases not matched to a gene: 11. The CDR3 covers 15 residues. CDR3 sequence reads: CASSRDRVYISGYTF. The CDR3 DNA reads TGTGCCAGCAGTCGGGACAGGGTTTACATCTCTGGCTACACCTTC.

Regarding this clonotype: The CDR3 ends on some other residue instead of the conserved phenylalanine or tryptophan, so this is likely a read error. V and J are TRBV28 and TRBJ2-2; D is possibly TRBD1 or TRBD2 (5 bases each). The V gene's germline CDR1 is MDHEN and CDR2 SYDVKM. This CDR3 is built from 16 residues. V was pared by 6 bases and J by 2 bases, with 16 bases between. CDR3 region: CASSLEGNPNTGELFL. CDR3 coding DNA: TGTGCCAGCAGCCTAGAGGGGAACCCCAACACCGGGGAGCTGTTTCTT.

This clonotype was counted a few times. The chain joins TRBV9 to TRBJ2-1, with 9 positions matching TRBD2. Germline-derived CDR1 and CDR2 are SGDLS and YYNGEE. Germline trimming cut 4 bases from V and 13 bases from J; bases unmatched to any gene: 6. The CDR3 sequence is 12 residues long. CDR3 in amino acids: CASSNSGREQFF. The CDR3 DNA sequence: TGTGCCAGCAGCAATAGCGGGAGAGAACAGTTCTTC.

The rearrangement links TRBV7-9 to TRBJ2-5; 8 nucleotides align to TRBD1. Looked up from germline, CDR1 is SEHNR and CDR2 is FQNEAQ (reference sequence). V lost 2 bases to trimming and J lost 2 bases; unmatched junction nucleotides: 7. This CDR3 region has 16 residues. In DNA, the CDR3 is TGTGCCAGCAGCTTACAAACCGGGACAGGTCAAGAGACCCAGTACTTC. Translating gives CASSLQTGTGQETQYF.

This clonotype occurred many times. V gene TRBV7-9 combines with J gene TRBJ2-7; TRBD2 matches 15 bases. V trimming: 5 bases; J trimming: 1 base; junction bases outside the gene matches: 3. CDR1 and CDR2 (germline): SEHNR, FQNEAQ (reference sequence). CDR3 length: 16 amino acids. The CDR3 DNA reads TGTGCCAGCAGCCCGGGACTAGCGGGAGGATCCTACGAGCAGTACTTC. Its translation is CASSPGLAGGSYEQYF. The variable domain in full, completed from reference TRBV7-9 and TRBJ2-7, reads DTGVSQNPRHKITKRGQNVTFRCDPISEHNRLYWYRQTLGQGPEFLTYFQNEAQLEKSRLLSDRFSAERPKGSFSTLEIQRTEQGDSAMYLCASSPGLAGGSYEQYFGPGTRLTVT.

This clonotype was detected many times. The CDR3 DNA follows: TGTGCCAGCAGCTTAGTTCCCCAGAATGGCTACACCTTC. As protein: CASSLVPQNGYTF. The chain recombines TRBV7-9 with TRBJ1-2; D not resolved. Germline loops: CDR1 SEHNR, CDR2 FQNEAQ (reference sequence). This CDR3 has 13 residues. Trimming removed 1 base at V and 6 bases at J, with 9 bases between.

This clonotype was found many times. The chain uses TRBV7-9 and TRBJ2-7; TRBD1 might be the D (5 bases). From germline, CDR1 is SEHNR and CDR2 FQNEAQ (reference sequence). V was trimmed by 8 bases and J by 6 bases, leaving 11 bases between them. There are 11 residues in the CDR3. CDR3: CASDLRGEQYF. Here the CDR3 DNA reads TGTGCCAGCGACCTTAGGGGCGAGCAGTACTTC.

This clonotype was counted only a few times. V gene TRBV27 combines with J gene TRBJ2-7; 7 bases line up with TRBD2. Germline V lookup: CDR1 MNHEY, CDR2 SMNVEV (reference sequence). The CDR3 is made up of 15 amino acids. V shed 2 bases, J shed 2 bases, and the junction held 6 bases outside the gene matches. This CDR3 reads CASSLGRDYPYEQYF. The DNA of the CDR3 is TGTGCCAGCAGTTTAGGCAGGGACTATCCCTACGAGCAGTACTTC.

This clonotype was observed at least ten times. The V gene is TRBV7-8, the J gene TRBJ2-6; no firm D call. V lost 3 bases to trimming and J lost 0 bases, with 9 bases between them. The length of the CDR3 is 16 residues. CDR1 and CDR2 (germline): SGHVS, FQNEAQ. CDR3 nucleotide sequence: TGTGCCAGCAGCTTCGCCGGAGTCTCTGGGGCCAACGTCCTGACTTTC. It yields the protein CASSFAGVSGANVLTF. Complete variable domain (other parts from reference TRBV7-8 and TRBJ2-6): GAGVSQSPRYKVAKRGQDVALRCDPISGHVSLFWYQQALGQGPEFLTYFQNEAQLDKSGLPSDRFFAERPEGSVSTLKIQRTQQEDSAVYLCASSFAGVSGANVLTFGAGSRLTVL.

This clonotype was counted many times. The chain couples TRBV20-1 to TRBJ2-3; possible D gene TRBD1, 6 bases. The germline CDR1 and CDR2 sequences are DFQATT and SNEGSKA (reference sequence). Deletions cut 5 bases from V and 3 bases from J, with 21 bases between. The CDR3 has 16 amino acids. The DNA of the CDR3 is TGCAGTGCTTCTATAGGGGGACGGATTGGGACAGATACGCAGTATTTT. Encoded protein: CSASIGGRIGTDTQYF.

The V call is TRBV6-1, the J call TRBJ2-2, with TRBD1 matching over 7 bases. Trimming at V came to 3 bases and at J to 4 bases, leaving 5 bases not matched to a gene. The CDR3 length is 15 residues. CDR1 is MNHNS, CDR2 SASEGT, per germline. The CDR3 DNA is TGTGCCAGCAGTGACTACAGGGGATTCACCGGGGAGCTGTTTTTT. It specifies CASSDYRGFTGELFF.

V usage is TRBV11-2 and J usage is TRBJ2-1, with 8 bases identical to TRBD2. V shed 4 bases, J shed 8 bases, and the junction held 13 bases outside the gene matches. This CDR3 comprises 16 residues. Germline CDR1 SGHAT, CDR2 FQNNGV. Here the CDR3 reads CASSSTREGDLDEQFF. The CDR3 DNA is TGTGCCAGCAGCTCCACCCGGGAGGGCGATCTGGATGAGCAGTTCTTC.

The chain joins TRBV7-9 to TRBJ2-5, with 7 bases aligning to TRBD1. Germline CDR1 and CDR2: SEHNR and FQNEAQ (reference sequence). There are 15 residues in the CDR3. The ends lost 5 bases at V and 2 bases at J; junction bases unmatched: 8. The CDR3 region is CASSGRGDSQETQYF. CDR3 sequence (DNA): TGTGCCAGCAGCGGGCGTGGGGACAGTCAAGAGACCCAGTACTTC.

The chain has TRBV4-1 and TRBJ1-4; no definite D call. Germline CDR1 MGHRA, CDR2 YSYEKL. V dropped 0 bases and J dropped 8 bases, with 16 bases sitting between them. This CDR3 spans 16 amino acids. CDR3: CASSQDKPASREKLFF. In nucleotides, the CDR3 is TGCGCCAGCAGCCAAGATAAACCCGCCTCGAGGGAAAAACTGTTTTTT.

The chain employs TRBV6-1 and TRBJ2-5, with D hard to call. Trimming pared 8 bases from V and 1 base from J, leaving 8 bases between. Germline V gene lookup returns CDR1 MNHNS and CDR2 SASEGT. This CDR3 region has 12 residues. CDR3 residues: CASGVRQETQYF. The CDR3 coding sequence is TGTGCCAGCGGGGTACGCCAAGAGACCCAGTACTTC.

In its sample, this clonotype was seen many times. The chain combines TRBV5-1 with TRBJ2-7, with 9 bases aligning to TRBD1. This CDR3 spans 14 amino acids. Germline loops: CDR1 SGHRS, CDR2 YFSETQ. The V segment lost 0 bases and the J segment 5 bases; nucleotides outside the gene matches: 3. For the CDR3, the DNA is TGCGCCAGCAGCTTGGGGACAGGGGTCGACGAGCAGTACTTC. Encoded protein: CASSLGTGVDEQYF.

This clonotype was seen many times. The chain uses TRBV28 and TRBJ1-5; D gene unclear. Germline loops: CDR1 MDHEN, CDR2 SYDVKM. The CDR3 length is 16 residues. V gave up 3 bases and J gave up 0 bases, with 12 bases separating them. Here the CDR3 reads CASSLFGKDSNQPQHF. CDR3 DNA sequence: TGTGCCAGCAGTTTGTTCGGGAAGGATAGCAATCAGCCCCAGCATTTT.

This clonotype was seen at least ten times. The rearrangement uses TRBV7-8 and TRBJ1-5; D is ambiguous. The CDR3 totals 15 residues. Trimming shortened V by 2 bases and J by 4 bases, and 12 bases separated the two germline ends. Germline CDR1 and CDR2: SGHVS and FQNEAQ. The CDR3 loop reads CASSLRLLGNQPQHF. The CDR3 DNA is TGTGCCAGCAGCTTAAGACTCCTAGGGAATCAGCCCCAGCATTTT. The whole variable domain, remainder taken from reference TRBV7-8 and TRBJ1-5, is GAGVSQSPRYKVAKRGQDVALRCDPISGHVSLFWYQQALGQGPEFLTYFQNEAQLDKSGLPSDRFFAERPEGSVSTLKIQRTQQEDSAVYLCASSLRLLGNQPQHFGDGTRLSIL.